The 25 T cell receptor beta chains reported below all come from one sample, sequenced in a study of early T cells in non-severe SARS-CoV-2 infection. TCRdb recomputed calls from the 5' RACE reads with MiXCR, one row per CDR3 protein. The sample consists of 56,000 or so distinct CDR3 sequences, over 13% of them appearing once. The sequences come from whole blood, collected at baseline. The receptor source for this set is an adult who was a healthcare worker with PCR-confirmed SARS-CoV-2 infection or an uninfected control (not recorded which).

V usage is TRBV10-1 and J usage is TRBJ2-3; 10 nucleotides align to TRBD2. The germline V gene encodes CDR1 WNHNN and CDR2 SYGVQD (reference sequence). The trim removed 2 bases at V and 3 bases at J, leaving 2 bases unmatched. The CDR3 totals 15 residues. The CDR3 region has the DNA TGCGCCAGCAGTGAGATAGCGGGGGGAACAGATACGCAGTATTTT. This translates into CASSEIAGGTDTQYF.

J is TRBJ2-5 and V is TRBV5-1; 8 nucleotides agree with TRBD2. The V and J ends lost 4 bases and 6 bases, in that order; junction bases with no gene match: 14. This CDR3 contains 16 residues. CDR1 is SGHRS and CDR2 is YFSETQ in the germline V gene. CDR3: CASSPSGGGGIKTQYF. CDR3 nucleotide sequence: TGCGCCAGCAGCCCCAGTGGCGGCGGGGGGATTAAGACCCAGTACTTC.

CDR3 loop: CASSFRDQLYEQYF. The CDR3 bases are TGCGCCAGCAGCTTCCGGGACCAACTCTACGAGCAGTACTTC. The chain uses TRBV4-1 and TRBJ2-7; D may be TRBD1 or TRBD2 (5 bases each). CDR3 length: 14 amino acids. The germline V gene has CDR1 MGHRA and CDR2 YSYEKL. The ends were cut back, 5 bases at V and 3 bases at J, with 14 bases in the middle.

In its sample, this clonotype was seen many times. V is TRBV12-3 or TRBV12-4 and J is TRBJ2-3; D unclear. Trimming stripped 7 bases from V and 4 bases from J, with 15 bases between. This CDR3 spans 14 amino acids. CDR3: CASTALYEADTQYF. CDR3 DNA sequence: TGTGCCAGCACCGCCCTCTACGAGGCAGATACGCAGTATTTT.

V usage is TRBV28 and J usage is TRBJ2-3, with D hard to call. CDR1 MDHEN and CDR2 SYDVKM come from the germline V gene. The CDR3 totals 19 residues. Between the trimmed V and J ends, which lost 3 bases and 0 bases, there was a span of 22 bases. The CDR3 nucleotides are TGTGCCAGCAGTTTGAAACTGCCGCCGATTACGACTAGCACAGATACGCAGTATTTT. This translates into CASSLKLPPITTSTDTQYF.

This chain uses TRBV28 with TRBJ1-3; D remains unclear. The CDR3 has 13 amino acids. With 6 bases removed from V and 7 bases from J, the gap between germline ends came to 13 bases. Germline-derived CDR1 and CDR2 are MDHEN and SYDVKM. CDR3 nucleotides: TGTGCCAGCAGCGTGGGGAAGGAGAACACCATATATTTT. This encodes CASSVGKENTIYF.

This clonotype was seen at least ten times. The chain combines TRBV2 with TRBJ1-2; D unresolved. Between the trimmed V and J ends, which lost 3 bases and 3 bases, there was a span of 11 bases. Per the germline V gene, CDR1 is SNHLY and CDR2 is FYNNEI. The CDR3 covers 14 residues. This CDR3 is CASSEGWSHYGYTF. CDR3 coding DNA: TGTGCCAGCAGTGAGGGTTGGTCCCACTATGGCTACACCTTC.

This clonotype was seen a handful of times. This chain links TRBV10-2 with TRBJ1-3; no clear D. Trimming stripped 4 bases from V and 4 bases from J, with 17 bases between. There are 16 residues in the CDR3. Germline V CDR1 and CDR2: WSHSY, SAAADI. CDR3 loop: CASSGSTMLGGNTIYF. The DNA for the CDR3 is TGCGCCAGCAGTGGATCGACGATGCTAGGGGGAAACACCATATATTTT.

The chain is built from TRBV12-3 or TRBV12-4 and TRBJ1-6; D is perhaps TRBD1 (5 bases). V shed 5 bases and J shed 4 bases, with 6 bases lying between them. The CDR3 runs to 13 residues. CDR3 loop: CASSQGYNSPLHF. The CDR3 DNA sequence: TGTGCCAGCAGTCAGGGTTATAATTCACCCCTCCACTTT.

V and J are TRBV10-2 and TRBJ1-2; no clear D gene. The germline CDR1 and CDR2 sequences are WSHSY and SAAADI. CDR3 length: 16 amino acids. V lost 0 bases, J lost 4 bases, and 15 bases lay in between. This chain's CDR3 is CASSESPTHVLYGYTF. CDR3 coding DNA: TGCGCCAGCAGTGAGTCCCCGACACACGTTCTCTATGGCTACACCTTC.

This clonotype occurred once. The chain employs TRBV5-5 and TRBJ2-7; the D gene is possibly TRBD1 (5 bases). The CDR3 totals 14 residues. Germline CDR1 is SGHKS and CDR2 is YYEKEE (reference sequence). Trimming removed 0 bases from V and 3 bases from J, with 10 bases in between. CDR3 sequence: CASSLEWQGYEQYF. The CDR3, as DNA: TGTGCCAGCAGCTTGGAGTGGCAGGGCTACGAGCAGTACTTC.

This clonotype has only one observation. The chain uses TRBV3-1 and TRBJ1-5; no clear D. V was shortened by 3 bases and J by 7 bases, with 10 bases between the two germline ends. Germline V gene lookup returns CDR1 LGHDT and CDR2 YNNKEL (reference sequence). The CDR3 sequence is 13 residues long. CDR3 residues: CASSQFPRQPQHF. CDR3 DNA: TGTGCCAGCAGCCAGTTTCCGAGGCAGCCCCAGCATTTT.

The rearrangement links TRBV6-5 to TRBJ2-7; possibly TRBD2 for D (5 bases). This CDR3 is 14 amino acids long. Germline V gene data show CDR1 as MNHEY and CDR2 as SVGAGI. V lost 4 bases and J 6 bases, leaving 16 bases between the germline ends. This CDR3 reads CASSSGPSRAEQYF. Written as DNA, the CDR3 is TGTGCCAGCAGTTCCGGGCCCTCGAGGGCCGAGCAGTACTTC.

The chain has TRBV18 and TRBJ2-7, with a weak D call TRBD2 (5 bases). This CDR3 comprises 17 residues. CDR1 KGHSH and CDR2 LQKENI come from the germline V gene. V shed 3 bases and J shed 0 bases, with 18 bases lying between them. The CDR3 sequence is CASSPLAWRTVSYEQYF. CDR3 DNA: TGTGCCAGCTCACCTCTTGCATGGAGGACGGTCTCCTACGAGCAGTACTTC. The full variable domain, its missing parts supplied by reference TRBV18 and TRBJ2-7, is NAGVMQNPRHLVRRRGQEARLRCSPMKGHSHVYWYRQLPEEGLKFMVYLQKENIIDESGMPKERFSAEFPKEGPSILRIQQVVRGDSAAYFCASSPLAWRTVSYEQYFGPGTRLTVT.

The chain employs TRBV11-2 and TRBJ2-5; the match to TRBD2 covers 14 bases. CDR1 is SGHAT, CDR2 FQNNGV, per germline. The trim removed 5 bases at V and 4 bases at J, leaving 9 bases unmatched. This CDR3 spans 17 amino acids. This CDR3 is CASSAGTSGSYGETQYF. The CDR3 coding sequence is TGTGCCAGCAGCGCCGGGACTAGCGGGAGCTACGGAGAGACCCAGTACTTC.

At least ten counts were recorded for this clonotype. This rearrangement joins TRBV9 to TRBJ2-2, with 7 nucleotides matching TRBD2. The V gene's germline CDR1 is SGDLS and CDR2 YYNGEE. With V trimmed by 6 bases and J by 1 base, 3 bases remained unmatched. The CDR3 spans 14 residues. Here the CDR3 reads CASKSGGNTGELFF. In DNA, the CDR3 is TGTGCCAGCAAATCGGGGGGGAACACCGGGGAGCTGTTTTTT. Drawing the rest from reference TRBV9 and TRBJ2-2, the complete variable domain is DSGVTQTPKHLITATGQRVTLRCSPRSGDLSVYWYQQSLDQGLQFLIQYYNGEERAKGNILERFSAQQFPDLHSELNLSSLELGDSALYFCASKSGGNTGELFFGEGSRLTVL.

This clonotype showed up just a few times. The gene calls are TRBV5-3 and TRBJ2-1; 10 nucleotides align to TRBD2. TRBV5-3 is assigned to the ORF class and has an uncertain function. The CDR3 totals 16 residues. After removal of 4 bases from V and 0 bases from J, the junction contained 4 bases not matched to a gene. CDR3 loop: CARSLLAGASYNEQFF. DNA for the CDR3: TGTGCCAGAAGCCTTCTAGCGGGGGCCTCCTACAATGAGCAGTTCTTC.

The V gene is TRBV5-1, the J gene TRBJ1-2; TRBD1 aligns across 9 bases. The CDR3 contains 15 residues. V dropped 4 bases and J dropped 8; count of bases not matched to a gene: 12. Germline CDR1 and CDR2: SGHRS and YFSETQ. CDR3 sequence reads: CASSLWTGVGQGYTF. CDR3 DNA sequence: TGCGCCAGCAGCCTCTGGACAGGGGTTGGTCAGGGCTACACCTTC.

In this sample, this clonotype turned up a few times. CDR3 region: CSARGTANYGYTF. Written as DNA, the CDR3 is TGCAGTGCTAGAGGGACAGCTAACTATGGCTACACCTTC. This chain joins TRBV20-1 and TRBJ1-2, with a possible D match to TRBD1 (6 bases). The CDR3 has 13 amino acids. Germline lookup yields CDR1 DFQATT and CDR2 SNEGSKA (reference sequence). The V end was cut by 1 base, the J end by 0 bases, with 6 bases between.

The V call is TRBV11-2, the J call TRBJ2-7; D unclear. V lost 6 bases to trimming and J lost 3 bases, with 18 bases between them. Germline values: CDR1 SGHAT, CDR2 FQNNGV. This CDR3 contains 15 residues. Here the CDR3 reads CASSRQAVIGYEQYF. CDR3 DNA: TGTGCCAGCAGTCGGCAGGCAGTCATCGGCTACGAGCAGTACTTC.

V and J are TRBV6-6 and TRBJ2-7; D is unresolved. The CDR3 covers 13 residues. The germline V gene encodes CDR1 MNHNY and CDR2 SVGAGI (reference sequence). V lost 0 bases, J lost 0 bases, and 3 bases lay in between. The CDR3 region has the DNA TGTGCCAGCAGTTACTCCTACTCCTACGAGCAGTACTTC. Translating gives CASSYSYSYEQYF.

This rearrangement joins TRBV20-1 to TRBJ2-7; possibly TRBD1 for D (6 bases). Germline CDR1 reads DFQATT; CDR2 reads SNEGSKA (reference sequence). V was pared by 4 bases and J by 0 bases, with 16 bases between. The CDR3 length is 15 residues. The chain's CDR3 is CSATRRPDSSYEQYF. CDR3 DNA: TGCAGTGCTACCCGAAGGCCGGACAGCTCCTACGAGCAGTACTTC.

This clonotype was seen a few times. This chain connects TRBV12-3 or TRBV12-4 to TRBJ2-7; 8 bases are a match to TRBD2. This CDR3 has 12 amino acids. Trimming removed 5 bases from V and 6 bases from J; junction bases left unmatched: 3. In DNA form, the CDR3 reads TGTGCCAGCAGTCGCGGGACTAGCGAGCAGTACTTC. Encoded protein: CASSRGTSEQYF.

This clonotype has a count of ten or more. The chain joins TRBV12-3 or TRBV12-4 to TRBJ2-7; D not resolved. The V gene lost 4 bases and the J gene lost 1 base, with 14 bases spanning the gap. The CDR3 consists of 15 residues. The CDR3 DNA reads as TGTGCCAGCAGTTCTACCCTCACACGGTCCTACGAGCAGTACTTC. Translating gives CASSSTLTRSYEQYF.

The chain uses TRBV18 and TRBJ2-1; D not resolved. V lost 5 bases and J lost 8, with 7 bases in between. Germline V gene lookup returns CDR1 KGHSH and CDR2 LQKENI. The CDR3 has 11 amino acids. The DNA of the CDR3 is TGTGCCAGCTCATCATACGATGAGCAGTTCTTC. Protein product: CASSSYDEQFF.